Below are 30 T cell receptor beta chains sequenced from a single sample in a study of cytomegalovirus exposure and HLA in healthy donors. 13 Jbeta primers and 60 Vbeta primers were used for the PCR. Using immunoSEQ multiplex PCR, the repertoire was profiled, and TCRdb retains in-frame clones only, with some absent. The table has some 200,000 clones, approximately 80% seen once. Specimen: PBMCs. The receptors originated from a woman under 40 in good health and CMV-seronegative.

The chain combines TRBV10-3 with TRBJ1-3, with 8 bases identical to TRBD1. This CDR3 comprises 14 residues. V trimming: 10 bases; J trimming: 2 bases; junction bases outside the gene matches: 7. Germline V gene data show CDR1 as ENHRY and CDR2 as SYGVKD. This chain's CDR3 is CATRQGITGNTIYF. The DNA for the CDR3 is TGTGCCACACGACAGGGGATCACTGGAAACACCATATATTTT.

The chain employs TRBV7-2 and TRBJ1-5; 7 bases align to TRBD1. Germline CDR1 reads SGHTA; CDR2 reads FQGNSA. CDR3 length: 14 amino acids. J gave up 6 bases and V 4 bases, and 6 bases lay outside the gene matches. This chain's CDR3 is CASSSQGTSQPQHF. CDR3 nucleotide sequence: TGTGCCAGCAGCTCACAGGGGACGAGTCAGCCCCAGCATTTT.

This chain joins TRBV7-9 and TRBJ1-2; D remains unclear. The CDR3 is 16 residues long. The V and J ends lost 6 bases and 4 bases respectively, with 21 bases between them. Germline V gene lookup returns CDR1 SEHNR and CDR2 FQNEAQ (reference sequence). The CDR3 is CASRAVWQAPAYGYTF. CDR3 DNA sequence: TGTGCCAGCAGAGCAGTCTGGCAGGCCCCTGCCTATGGCTACACCTTC.

The chain recombines TRBV11-1 with TRBJ2-1, with D tentatively TRBD1 (5 bases). CDR3 length: 16 amino acids. Trimming stripped 4 bases from V and 0 bases from J, with 13 bases between. The V gene's germline CDR1 is SGHAT and CDR2 FQDESV (reference sequence). CDR3 coding DNA: TGTGCCAGCAGCTCCCCGTGGGGCGGCTCCTACAATGAGCAGTTCTTC. It yields the protein CASSSPWGGSYNEQFF.

This chain joins TRBV15 and TRBJ1-5, with a tentative D call TRBD1 (5 bases). This CDR3 comprises 15 residues. Germline loops: CDR1 LNHNV, CDR2 YYDKDF (reference sequence). Trimming took off 3 bases at V and 3 bases at J, with 12 bases between the two ends. The DNA of the CDR3 is TGTGCCACCAGCAGGAAGACAGTCAACAATCAGCCCCAGCATTTT. Protein: CATSRKTVNNQPQHF.

The rearrangement joins TRBV28 to TRBJ2-2; TRBD2 agrees at 8 bases. Germline CDR1 MDHEN, CDR2 SYDVKM. V was clipped by 4 bases and J by 1 base; unmatched bases: 17. The CDR3 totals 20 residues. The CDR3 loop reads CASSSFTPRSGVLNTGELFF. CDR3 DNA: TGTGCCAGCAGTTCGTTTACCCCCCGTAGCGGGGTACTGAACACCGGGGAGCTGTTTTTT.

Here the CDR3 reads CAWSPTGSSGNTIYF. As DNA, the CDR3 is TGTGCCTGGAGCCCGACAGGGAGCTCTGGAAACACCATATATTTT. The V gene is TRBV30, the J gene TRBJ1-3, with 7 bases matching TRBD1. After removal of 3 bases from V and 0 bases from J, the junction contained 5 bases not matched to a gene. Germline V gene lookup returns CDR1 GTSNPN and CDR2 SVGIG (reference sequence). The CDR3 is 15 amino acids. Drawing the rest from reference TRBV30 and TRBJ1-3, the complete variable domain is SQTIHQWPATLVQPVGSPLSLECTVEGTSNPNLYWYRQAAGRGLQLLFYSVGIGQISSEVPQNLSASRPQDRQFILSSKKLLLSDSGFYLCAWSPTGSSGNTIYFGEGSWLTVV.

V is TRBV5-1 and J is TRBJ2-1, with D possibly being TRBD2 (6 bases). The V and J ends lost 0 bases and 0 bases respectively, with 10 bases between them. The CDR3 covers 16 residues. Germline V CDR1 and CDR2: SGHRS, YFSETQ. CDR3 sequence reads: CASSLDRGSSYNEQFF. The DNA for the CDR3 is TGCGCCAGCAGCTTGGACCGGGGGAGCTCCTACAATGAGCAGTTCTTC.

This clone has more than one count but fewer than ten. For the CDR3, the DNA is TGTGCCAGCAGTGTGGGCGCCGGTGGAAACACCATATATTTT. Residues: CASSVGAGGNTIYF. This chain links TRBV2 with TRBJ1-3; D remains ambiguous. This CDR3 comprises 14 residues. Germline assignment: CDR1 SNHLY and CDR2 FYNNEI. Trimming took off 4 bases at V and 3 bases at J, with 10 bases between the two ends.

The table lists this clone with a few counts. The chain couples TRBV4-3 to TRBJ2-7, with 11 bases fitting TRBD2. V lost 1 base, J lost 3 bases, and 11 bases stayed unmatched. Looked up from germline, CDR1 is LGHNA and CDR2 is YSLEER. CDR3 size: 18 residues. The chain's CDR3 is CASSQGLAGSSSSYEQYF. The CDR3 DNA follows: TGCGCCAGCAGCCAAGGACTAGCGGGGTCCTCGTCCAGCTACGAGCAGTACTTC.

The chain joins TRBV25-1 to TRBJ2-2; D is possibly TRBD2 (5 bases). V was clipped by 4 bases and J by 5 bases, with 14 bases between them. CDR3 length: 15 amino acids. Per the germline V gene, CDR1 is MGHDK and CDR2 is SYGVNS. CDR3 residues: CASSAWGSGTGELFF. CDR3 coding DNA: TGTGCCAGCAGTGCTTGGGGTTCGGGGACCGGGGAGCTGTTTTTT.

V gene TRBV13 combines with J gene TRBJ1-1; tentative D call: TRBD1 (6 bases). Germline CDR1 PRHDT, CDR2 FYEKMQ (reference sequence). V was pared by 0 bases and J by 2 bases, with 10 bases between. The CDR3 spans 15 residues. Here the CDR3 reads CASSLGPGQNTEAFF. CDR3 nucleotides: TGTGCCAGCAGCTTAGGGCCGGGACAAAACACTGAAGCTTTCTTT.

This clone was seen a few times. CDR3 residues: CAWTRGRGWTGSLDQPQHF. The CDR3 DNA is TGTGCCTGGACCCGGGGCAGGGGGTGGACGGGCAGCCTCGACCAGCCCCAGCATTTT. The chain couples TRBV30 to TRBJ1-5; 7 nucleotides match TRBD1. The CDR3 covers 19 residues. Trimming cost V 4 bases and J 7 bases; bases outside gene matches: 25. Germline CDR1 is GTSNPN and CDR2 is SVGIG (reference sequence).

The V and J genes are TRBV10-3 and TRBJ2-7, with TRBD1 matching over 9 bases. Per the germline V gene, CDR1 is ENHRY and CDR2 is SYGVKD. The J segment lost 3 bases and the V segment lost 4 bases, leaving 4 bases of the junction unmatched. This CDR3 region has 14 residues. CDR3 amino acids: CAISGQGQGYEQYF. Written as DNA, the CDR3 is TGTGCCATCAGTGGGCAGGGACAGGGCTACGAGCAGTACTTC.

This clone turned up a few times. CDR3 DNA sequence: TGTGCCAGCAGCCAAGAGACCGGGGAGCTGTTTTTT. Translating it yields CASSQETGELFF. The chain couples TRBV11-2 to TRBJ2-2; D not certain. The CDR3 loop spans 12 amino acids. The V gene lost 5 bases and the J gene lost 5 bases, with 6 bases spanning the gap. From germline, CDR1 is SGHAT and CDR2 FQNNGV.

V is TRBV5-4 and J is TRBJ1-1; no clear D gene. From germline, CDR1 is SGHNT and CDR2 YYREEE (reference sequence). V was shortened by 4 bases and J by 8 bases, with 12 bases between the two germline ends. The CDR3 sequence is 12 residues long. This CDR3 reads CASSREPREAFF. The CDR3, as DNA: TGTGCCAGCAGCCGGGAGCCCCGGGAAGCTTTCTTT.

This sequence joins TRBV5-4 and TRBJ2-1; 11 nucleotides match TRBD1. The germline gives CDR1 SGHNT, CDR2 YYREEE (reference sequence). This CDR3 region has 16 residues. Trimming at V came to 4 bases and at J to 6 bases, leaving 9 bases not matched to a gene. The CDR3 reads CASSLYAGTGGNEQFF. CDR3 DNA: TGTGCCAGCAGCCTTTACGCCGGGACAGGGGGCAATGAGCAGTTCTTC.

V and J are TRBV28 and TRBJ1-5; a weak D match, TRBD1 (5 bases). Between the trimmed V and J ends, which lost 4 bases and 7 bases, there was a span of 17 bases. The CDR3 is 15 amino acids. Looked up from germline, CDR1 is MDHEN and CDR2 is SYDVKM. The CDR3 DNA reads as TGTGCCAGCAGTTCCCCCCCGGGGGAAGGACAGCCCCAGCATTTT. Its translation is CASSSPPGEGQPQHF.

This rearrangement joins TRBV18 to TRBJ2-7, with TRBD1 identical over 7 bases. CDR1 and CDR2 from the germline V gene are KGHSH and LQKENI. V shed 5 bases, J shed 5 bases, and the junction held 9 bases outside the gene matches. This CDR3 is built from 14 residues. The CDR3 nucleotides read TGTGCCAGCTCATCGACAGGGAGTGCGGACGAGCAGTACTTC. It encodes CASSSTGSADEQYF. The variable domain in full, completed from reference TRBV18 and TRBJ2-7, reads NAGVMQNPRHLVRRRGQEARLRCSPMKGHSHVYWYRQLPEEGLKFMVYLQKENIIDESGMPKERFSAEFPKEGPSILRIQQVVRGDSAAYFCASSSTGSADEQYFGPGTRLTVT.

With regard to this clone: One end of the junction is discordant with germline, which a read error may explain. The chain recombines TRBV29-1 with TRBJ2-2; a possible D gene is TRBD2 (5 bases). The CDR3 loop spans 14 amino acids. Per the germline V gene, CDR1 is SQVTM and CDR2 is ANQGSEA. Here the CDR3 reads CSVRTDCRHRGAVF. As DNA, the CDR3 is TGCAGCGTACGGACGGACTGCCGGCACCGGGGAGCTGTTTTT.

The chain uses TRBV27 and TRBJ1-1, with a possible D match to TRBD1 (5 bases). The CDR3 contains 13 residues. Trimming took off 5 bases at V and 1 base at J, with 8 bases between the two ends. CDR1 and CDR2 from the germline V gene are MNHEY and SMNVEV (reference sequence). The DNA for the CDR3 is TGTGCCAGCAGTACTCAGGGGAACACTGAAGCTTTCTTT. Residues: CASSTQGNTEAFF.

This chain connects TRBV7-2 to TRBJ2-5, with D possibly being TRBD2 (7 bases). The J call may be faulty, since TRBJ2-7 better matches the DNA end. Germline CDR1 SGHTA, CDR2 FQGNSA. The CDR3 is 14 amino acids. The CDR3 sequence is CASSVGGVGYEQYF. CDR3 DNA sequence: TGTGCCAGCAGCGTAGGGGGGGTTGGTTACGAGCAGTACTTC.

As concerns this clone: Compared with germline, one end of the junction differs, possibly owing to a read error. The chain combines TRBV7-9 with TRBJ2-7, with 9 bases matching TRBD1. The CDR3 loop spans 12 amino acids. From germline, CDR1 is SEHNR and CDR2 FQNEAQ (reference sequence). The chain's CDR3 is CSSSLGQGRQYF. CDR3 DNA sequence: TGTTCCAGCAGCTTGGGACAGGGTCGGCAGTACTTC.

The chain combines TRBV5-6 with TRBJ2-2; TRBD1 matches 7 bases. After removal of 0 bases from V and 5 bases from J, the junction contained 7 bases not matched to a gene. CDR3 length equals 16 residues. Germline CDR1 reads SGHDT; CDR2 reads YYEEEE. In DNA, the CDR3 is TGTGCCAGCAGCTTGGAGGCAGGGGGACGGACCGGGGAGCTGTTTTTT. As protein: CASSLEAGGRTGELFF.

The CDR3 coding sequence is TGTGCCAGCAGCGCCCACAGGGACGAGCAGTACTTC. Translation: CASSAHRDEQYF. The gene calls are TRBV7-2 and TRBJ2-7; possibly TRBD1 for D (6 bases). Deletions cut 5 bases from V and 5 bases from J, with 10 bases between. CDR3 size: 12 residues. Germline CDR1 is SGHTA and CDR2 is FQGNSA. Together with reference TRBV7-2 and TRBJ2-7, the CDR3 gives the full variable domain: GAGVSQSPSNKVTEKGKDVELRCDPISGHTALYWYRQSLGQGLEFLIYFQGNSAPDKSGLPSDRFSAERTGGSVSTLTIQRTQQEDSAVYLCASSAHRDEQYFGPGTRLTVT.

The chain has TRBV11-2 and TRBJ1-6, with 7 positions matching TRBD1. Unmatched junction bases numbered 10, after V lost 1 base and J lost 4 bases. The CDR3 spans 18 residues. In germline, CDR1 is SGHAT, CDR2 FQNNGV. The CDR3 loop is CASSLVAGGSLYNSPLHF. CDR3 nucleotides: TGTGCCAGCAGCTTAGTAGCAGGGGGAAGTCTTTATAATTCACCCCTCCACTTT. Drawing the rest from reference TRBV11-2 and TRBJ1-6, the complete variable domain is EAGVAQSPRYKIIEKRQSVAFWCNPISGHATLYWYQQILGQGPKLLIQFQNNGVVDDSQLPKDRFSAERLKGVDSTLKIQPAKLEDSAVYLCASSLVAGGSLYNSPLHFGNGTRLTVT.

The V and J genes are TRBV19 and TRBJ1-5; D is uncertain. The CDR3 runs 14 residues. The ends were cut back, 1 base at V and 9 bases at J, with 13 bases in the middle. From germline, CDR1 is LNHDA and CDR2 SQIVND (reference sequence). CDR3 sequence: CASSIASRTGPQHF. The CDR3 coding sequence is TGTGCCAGTAGTATAGCATCCCGGACTGGGCCCCAGCATTTT. Using reference TRBV19 and TRBJ1-5 for the parts outside the CDR3, the full variable domain is DGGITQSPKYLFRKEGQNVTLSCEQNLNHDAMYWYRQDPGQGLRLIYYSQIVNDFQKGDIAEGYSVSREKKESFPLTVTSAQKNPTAFYLCASSIASRTGPQHFGDGTRLSIL.

V and J are TRBV6-1 and TRBJ1-4; D remains ambiguous. The CDR3 is made up of 14 amino acids. Germline V gives CDR1 MNHNS, CDR2 SASEGT. The V and J ends lost 1 base and 4 bases respectively, with 7 bases between them. The CDR3 loop is CASSEGRSNEKLFF. The CDR3 nucleotides are TGTGCCAGCAGTGAAGGACGGAGTAATGAAAAACTGTTTTTT.

The V call is TRBV6-6, the J call TRBJ1-3; D is undetermined. The CDR3 is 16 amino acids. V was cut by 6 bases and J by 0 bases, with 15 bases left in between. Germline CDR1 is MNHNY and CDR2 is SVGAGI (reference sequence). This CDR3 reads CASSLPPQISGNTIYF. CDR3 sequence (DNA): TGTGCCAGCAGCCTCCCCCCACAGATCTCTGGAAACACCATATATTTT.

The chain recombines TRBV28 with TRBJ2-7, with D perhaps TRBD2 (6 bases). CDR3 length equals 12 residues. V shed 3 bases and J shed 6 bases, with 9 bases lying between them. Germline values: CDR1 MDHEN, CDR2 SYDVKM. CDR3 protein: CASSLRGREQYF. The CDR3 DNA reads TGTGCCAGCAGTTTGCGGGGTCGCGAGCAGTACTTC.